The 12 T cell receptor beta chains given below trace back to one sample, sequenced in a study of T cell responses to AZD1222 COVID-19 vaccine. TCRdb's table, derived via immunoSEQ multiplex PCR, lists solely in-frame clones and lacks some. The sample includes about 140,000 clones, about nine tenths seen only once; the top ten take 1.2% to 1.5%. The source was peripheral blood, collected on day 0 of AZD1222 vaccination. The receptors stem from an adult in good health.

This chain links TRBV7-9 with TRBJ1-5; D remains unclear. Trimming took off 5 bases at V and 0 bases at J, with 8 bases between the two ends. The CDR3 loop spans 14 amino acids. CDR1 SEHNR and CDR2 FQNEAQ come from the germline V gene (reference sequence). CDR3 amino acids: CASSLTDSNQPQHF. DNA for the CDR3: TGTGCCAGCAGCCTCACAGATAGCAATCAGCCCCAGCATTTT.

The chain uses TRBV7-9 and TRBJ1-2, with D possibly being TRBD1 (5 bases). Germline values: CDR1 SEHNR, CDR2 FQNEAQ (reference sequence). Trimming removed 1 base at V and 8 bases at J, with 11 bases between. The CDR3 spans 13 residues. CDR3 DNA sequence: TGTGCCAGCAGCTTAGGGGACCAATCGGGCTACACCTTC. Translated: CASSLGDQSGYTF.

This sequence joins TRBV19 and TRBJ1-5; tentative D call: TRBD1 (5 bases). The CDR3 is 14 amino acids. Trimming stripped 6 bases from V and 5 bases from J, with 14 bases between. Germline CDR1 LNHDA, CDR2 SQIVND (reference sequence). CDR3: CASRGGSVYQPQHF. DNA for the CDR3: TGTGCCAGTAGGGGGGGGTCAGTCTATCAGCCCCAGCATTTT.

The rearrangement links TRBV2 to TRBJ1-4, with D possibly matching TRBD1 (5 bases). Germline V gene lookup returns CDR1 SNHLY and CDR2 FYNNEI. The V and J ends lost 3 bases and 3 bases respectively, with 17 bases between them. CDR3 length: 17 amino acids. This chain's CDR3 is CASSDRVLSRANEKLFF. CDR3 nucleotides: TGTGCCAGCAGTGACAGGGTTCTCTCTCGCGCTAATGAAAAACTGTTTTTT.

The chain employs TRBV27 and TRBJ1-6; perhaps TRBD1 as D (5 bases). Germline CDR1 reads MNHEY; CDR2 reads SMNVEV (reference sequence). This CDR3 spans 22 amino acids. V was pared by 3 bases and J by 0 bases, with 27 bases between. The CDR3 coding sequence is TGTGCCAGCAGTTTGTCGGGCCGTCAGGGATTTATTAGCGGCTCCTATAATTCACCCCTCCACTTT. Its protein is CASSLSGRQGFISGSYNSPLHF.

V is TRBV6-1 and J is TRBJ2-7, with D unresolved. In germline, CDR1 is MNHNS, CDR2 SASEGT. The CDR3 runs to 14 residues. Trimming left V 0 bases short and J 1 base short, with 7 bases between. The CDR3 region is CASSEAVYSYEQYF. In DNA, the CDR3 is TGTGCCAGCAGTGAAGCAGTCTATTCCTACGAGCAGTACTTC.

The CDR3 region has the DNA TGTGCCAGCAGGGGGGAACATGAGCAGTTCTTC. It specifies CASRGEHEQFF. This chain uses TRBV28 with TRBJ2-1; perhaps D is TRBD1 or TRBD2 (5 bases each). Trimming left V 6 bases short and J 8 bases short, with 8 bases between. This CDR3 is 11 amino acids long. Germline CDR1 is MDHEN and CDR2 is SYDVKM.

This sequence joins TRBV5-5 and TRBJ2-2; D may be TRBD1 (6 bases). Germline V lookup: CDR1 SGHKS, CDR2 YYEKEE (reference sequence). CDR3 length: 16 residues. V was clipped by 3 bases and J by 6 bases, with 18 bases between them. The CDR3 coding sequence is TGTGCCAGCAGCTCGTGGATACAGGGATGGGCCGGGGAGCTGTTTTTT. This sequence encodes CASSSWIQGWAGELFF.

J is TRBJ1-6 and V is TRBV19; no definite D call. V lost 3 bases and J lost 13, with 19 bases in between. The CDR3 spans 15 residues. The germline gives CDR1 LNHDA, CDR2 SQIVND (reference sequence). The CDR3 spells CASSISGSPTGPLHF. The CDR3 DNA sequence: TGTGCCAGTAGTATTTCAGGCAGCCCGACGGGGCCCCTCCACTTT.

This clone was detected once. The chain recombines TRBV4-2 with TRBJ1-1; a possible D gene is TRBD1 (5 bases). V was shortened by 1 base and J by 0 bases, with 9 bases between the two germline ends. The CDR3 is made up of 15 amino acids. CDR1 is LGHNA, CDR2 YNFKEQ, per germline. The CDR3 loop is CASSQAGGMNTEAFF. The DNA for the CDR3 is TGTGCCAGCAGCCAAGCCGGGGGGATGAACACTGAAGCTTTCTTT.

The chain employs TRBV11-2 and TRBJ1-2, with TRBD1 as a possible D gene (6 bases). V was cut by 1 base and J by 6 bases, with 21 bases left in between. The CDR3 is made up of 17 amino acids. Germline V gives CDR1 SGHAT, CDR2 FQNNGV. CDR3 protein: CASSLVGGAGDSDGYTF. The CDR3, as DNA: TGTGCCAGCAGCTTAGTGGGAGGGGCAGGGGACTCGGATGGCTACACCTTC.

The chain carries TRBV11-2 and TRBJ2-1; 13 nucleotides match TRBD2. Looked up from germline, CDR1 is SGHAT and CDR2 is FQNNGV. J gave up 2 bases and V 5 bases, and 6 bases lay outside the gene matches. CDR3 length equals 17 residues. The CDR3 region is CASSMTSGGPTYNEQFF. CDR3 coding DNA: TGTGCCAGCAGCATGACTAGCGGGGGGCCCACCTACAATGAGCAGTTCTTC.